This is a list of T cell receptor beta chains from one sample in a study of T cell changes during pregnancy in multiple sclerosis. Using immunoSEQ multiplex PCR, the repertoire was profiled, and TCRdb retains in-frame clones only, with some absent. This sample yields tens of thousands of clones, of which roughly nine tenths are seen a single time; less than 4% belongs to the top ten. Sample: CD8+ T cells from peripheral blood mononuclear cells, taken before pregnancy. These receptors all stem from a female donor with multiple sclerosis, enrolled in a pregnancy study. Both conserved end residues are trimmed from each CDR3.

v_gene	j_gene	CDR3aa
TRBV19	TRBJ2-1	ASILSGGVFAEQF
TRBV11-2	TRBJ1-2	ASSLLPGNYGYT
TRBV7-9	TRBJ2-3	ASSVHQGPSTDTQY
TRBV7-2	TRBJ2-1	ASSFYSHGAYNEQF
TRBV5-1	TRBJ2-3	ASSLEGRGADTQY
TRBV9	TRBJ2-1	ASSVEGLAGGKEQF
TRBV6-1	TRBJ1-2	ASGGQGSGYT
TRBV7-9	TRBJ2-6	ASSRPGDSGANVLT
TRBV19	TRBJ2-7	ASSGQLYEQY
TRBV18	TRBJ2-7	ASSPWTGGDYEQY
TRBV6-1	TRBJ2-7	ASTDGGGEQY
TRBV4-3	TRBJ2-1	ASSQAGTGEAYNEQF
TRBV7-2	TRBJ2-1	ASSLGTQGPYNEQF
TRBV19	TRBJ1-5	ASAGGFGNQPQH
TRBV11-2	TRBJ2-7	ASSFSGGSYEQY
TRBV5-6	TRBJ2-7	ASSSPRNEQY
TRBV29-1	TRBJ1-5	SARTGDYQPQH
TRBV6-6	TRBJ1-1	ASTTTGSRGPEAF
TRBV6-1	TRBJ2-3	ASSEGSGGALDTQY
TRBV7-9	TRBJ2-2	ASSLRTGYTGELF
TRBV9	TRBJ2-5	ASSPGLAGEETQY
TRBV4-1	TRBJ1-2	ASSHLGQAKSGYT
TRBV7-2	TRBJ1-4	ASSPGPLGAANEKLF
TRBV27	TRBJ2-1	ASSRAGLASYNEQF
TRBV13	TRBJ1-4	ASSPRVSNEKLF
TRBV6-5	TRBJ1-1	ASSYSSGSRTEAF
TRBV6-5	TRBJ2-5	ASSSLQETQY
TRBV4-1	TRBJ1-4	ASSQLEGLPGLFNEKLF
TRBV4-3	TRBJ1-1	ASSQDFPAGAF